Here is one TCR beta chain with its context. Its specificity is not known. The authors distributed each subset's genomic DNA evenly over several immunoSEQ plates. Sequencing was performed with immunoSEQ multiplex PCR; in TCRdb, only in-frame clones are kept and a portion is missing. This table has roughly 1,600,000 clones, just under 99% appearing once. The sample belongs to a study of shared clonotypes between healthy human individuals. Study results and caveats: Estimated clonotype richness was generally higher in naive than memory subsets.

This CDR3 is built from 12 residues. The germline CDR1 and CDR2 sequences are SGHTA and FQGTGA. Unmatched junction bases numbered 7, after V lost 8 bases and J lost 9 bases. V is TRBV7-3 and J is TRBJ2-1; 7 nucleotides align to TRBD1. Sequenced: naive CD4+ T cells sorted from blood. Noted subset: CD45RA+ positively selected. This TCR came from a man in his thirties or forties in good health. The CDR3 DNA is TGTGCCAGCGGCGACAGGGAAGGTGAGCAGTTCTTC. It encodes CASGDREGEQFF. The entire variable domain, with the rest obtained from reference TRBV7-3 and TRBJ2-1, is as follows: GAGVSQTPSNKVTEKGKYVELRCDPISGHTALYWYRQSLGQGPEFLIYFQGTGAADDSGLPNDRFFAVRPEGSVSTLKIQRTERGDSAVYLCASGDREGEQFFGPGTRLTVL.